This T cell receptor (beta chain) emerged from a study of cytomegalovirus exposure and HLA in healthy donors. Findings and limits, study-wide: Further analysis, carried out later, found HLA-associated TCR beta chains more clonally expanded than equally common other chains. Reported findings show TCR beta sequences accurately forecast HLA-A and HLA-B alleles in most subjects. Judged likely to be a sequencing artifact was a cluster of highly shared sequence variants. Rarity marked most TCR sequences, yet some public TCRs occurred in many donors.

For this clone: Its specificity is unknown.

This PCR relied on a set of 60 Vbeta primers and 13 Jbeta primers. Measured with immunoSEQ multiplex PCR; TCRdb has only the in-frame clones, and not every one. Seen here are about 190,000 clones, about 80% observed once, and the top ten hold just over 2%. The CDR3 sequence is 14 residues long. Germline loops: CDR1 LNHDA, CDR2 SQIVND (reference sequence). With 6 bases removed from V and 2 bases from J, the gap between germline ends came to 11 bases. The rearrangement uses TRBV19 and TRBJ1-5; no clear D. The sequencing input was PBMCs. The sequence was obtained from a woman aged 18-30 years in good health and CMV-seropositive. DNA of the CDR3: TGTGCCAGTAGGGAGACGGTAGGCAATCAGCCCCAGCATTTT. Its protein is CASRETVGNQPQHF. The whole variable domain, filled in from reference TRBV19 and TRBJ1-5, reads DGGITQSPKYLFRKEGQNVTLSCEQNLNHDAMYWYRQDPGQGLRLIYYSQIVNDFQKGDIAEGYSVSREKKESFPLTVTSAQKNPTAFYLCASRETVGNQPQHFGDGTRLSIL.